This TCR beta chain was sequenced in a study of blood T cell repertoires in COVID-19. The CDR3 has 17 amino acids. CDR1 is SGHRS and CDR2 is YFSETQ in the germline V gene. V lost 2 bases, J lost 0 bases, and 17 bases lay in between. Generated by immunoSEQ multiplex PCR, the TCRdb table keeps only in-frame clones and is missing some. The table records about 290,000 clones, over 80% of them present only once. The chain combines TRBV5-1 with TRBJ1-2; a weak D match, TRBD1 (6 bases). Sequences were obtained from peripheral blood. The receptor was isolated from a woman aged 45-65 years with active or convalescent COVID-19. CDR3 region: CASSFRPPQGANYGYTF. CDR3 coding DNA: TGCGCCAGCAGCTTCCGGCCCCCACAGGGTGCTAACTATGGCTACACCTTC.